Shown below are 2 T cell receptor beta chains from a single sample sequenced in a study of shared clonotypes between healthy human individuals (dated by TCRdb to between 2020 and 2021). The library relied on the immunoSEQ multiplex PCR assay. TCRdb carries this immuneACCESS record with in-frame sequences only. Its versions omit some clonotypes, under half of them owing to an unresolved V gene in the studies checked, with the rest unexplained. For this sample the table gives more than 850,000 clones, of which roughly 74% were detected only once. 0.52% of the sample is held by the ten biggest clonotypes. The sequenced sample was memory CD4+ T cells from PBMCs. Explained via the paper, the cell subset or site label denotes: CD45RA-negative fraction. The receptors stem from a man between 18 and 35 years old in good health. Some clones in this sample may be carry-over from other donors' samples.

This clone was observed a handful of times. The chain carries TRBV7-2 and TRBJ2-2; D call uncertain. The CDR3 is made up of 12 amino acids. V was shortened by 7 bases and J by 7 bases, with 10 bases between the two germline ends. Germline CDR1 is SGHTA and CDR2 is FQGNSA. The CDR3 DNA follows: TGTGCCAGCAAAGTGGGTATCGGGGAGCTGTTTTTT. It encodes CASKVGIGELFF.

V is TRBV6-5 and J is TRBJ2-7; 9 bases align to TRBD1. Germline V CDR1 and CDR2: MNHEY, SVGAGI. CDR3 length equals 15 residues. Unmatched junction bases numbered 9, after V lost 7 bases and J lost 2 bases. This CDR3 reads CASTAGGTGPYEQYF. The CDR3 region has the DNA TGTGCCAGCACCGCCGGGGGGACAGGGCCCTACGAGCAGTACTTC.